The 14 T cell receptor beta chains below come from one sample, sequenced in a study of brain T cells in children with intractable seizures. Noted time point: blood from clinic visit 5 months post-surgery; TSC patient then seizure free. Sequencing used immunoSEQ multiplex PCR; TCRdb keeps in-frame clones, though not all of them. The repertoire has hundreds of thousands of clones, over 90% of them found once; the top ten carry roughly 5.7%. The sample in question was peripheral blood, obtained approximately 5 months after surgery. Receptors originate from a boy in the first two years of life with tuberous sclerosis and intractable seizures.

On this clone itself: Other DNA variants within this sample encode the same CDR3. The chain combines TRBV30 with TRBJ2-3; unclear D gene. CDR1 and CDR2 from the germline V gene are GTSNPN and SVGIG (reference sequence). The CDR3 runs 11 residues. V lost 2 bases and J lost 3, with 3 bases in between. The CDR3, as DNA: TGTGCCTGGAGTACTACAGATACGCAGTATTTT. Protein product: CAWSTTDTQYF.

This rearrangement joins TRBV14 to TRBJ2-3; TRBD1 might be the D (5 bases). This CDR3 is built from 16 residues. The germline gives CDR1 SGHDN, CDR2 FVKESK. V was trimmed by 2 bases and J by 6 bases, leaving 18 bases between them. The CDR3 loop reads CASSQWRRDHRDTQYF. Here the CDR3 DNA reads TGTGCCAGCAGCCAATGGCGCAGGGATCATCGTGATACGCAGTATTTT.

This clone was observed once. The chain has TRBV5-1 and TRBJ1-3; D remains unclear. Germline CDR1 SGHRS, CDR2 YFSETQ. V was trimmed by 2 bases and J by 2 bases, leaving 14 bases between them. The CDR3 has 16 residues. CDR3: CASSLEGEIAGNTIYF. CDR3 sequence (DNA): TGCGCCAGCAGCTTAGAGGGCGAAATTGCTGGAAACACCATATATTTT.

The CDR3 bases are TGTGCCAGCAGCTTGGAGTCCAGCCGTCCCCACGAGCAGTACTTC. Residues: CASSLESSRPHEQYF. The gene calls are TRBV5-6 and TRBJ2-7; D not certain. Per germline, CDR1 SGHDT and CDR2 YYEEEE. Between the trimmed V and J ends, which lost 0 bases and 5 bases, there was a span of 15 bases. The CDR3 covers 15 residues.

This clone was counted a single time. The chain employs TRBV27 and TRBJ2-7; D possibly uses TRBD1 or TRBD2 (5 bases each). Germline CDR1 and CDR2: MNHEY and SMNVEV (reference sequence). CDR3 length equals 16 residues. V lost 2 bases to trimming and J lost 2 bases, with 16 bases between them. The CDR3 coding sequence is TGTGCCAGCAGTTTACGGGGTAGGGACGGTCCCTACGAGCAGTACTTC. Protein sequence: CASSLRGRDGPYEQYF.

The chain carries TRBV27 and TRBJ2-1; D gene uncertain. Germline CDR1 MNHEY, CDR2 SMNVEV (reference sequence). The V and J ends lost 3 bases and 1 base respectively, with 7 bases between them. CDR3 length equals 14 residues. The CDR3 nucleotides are TGTGCCAGCAGTTTTGAGTCGTCCTACAATGAGCAGTTCTTC. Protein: CASSFESSYNEQFF.

The DNA for the CDR3 is TGTGCCTGGAGTGTCTCCGGTGTGGTTCGAAACACCATATATTTT. It translates to CAWSVSGVVRNTIYF. The chain combines TRBV30 with TRBJ1-3; no definite D call. The CDR3 has 15 residues. V was cut by 0 bases and J by 5 bases, with 14 bases left in between. Germline values: CDR1 GTSNPN, CDR2 SVGIG (reference sequence).

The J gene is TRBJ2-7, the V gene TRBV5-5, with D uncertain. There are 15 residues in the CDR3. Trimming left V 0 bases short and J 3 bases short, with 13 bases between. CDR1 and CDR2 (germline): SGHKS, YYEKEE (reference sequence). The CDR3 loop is CASSLEGPTVYEQYF. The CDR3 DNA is TGTGCCAGCAGCTTGGAAGGGCCGACGGTCTACGAGCAGTACTTC.

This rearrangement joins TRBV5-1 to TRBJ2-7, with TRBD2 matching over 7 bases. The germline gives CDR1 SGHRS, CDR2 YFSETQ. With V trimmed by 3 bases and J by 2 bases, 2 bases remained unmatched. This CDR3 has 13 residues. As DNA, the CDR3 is TGCGCCAGCAGCTACCGGGAGGCCTACGAGCAGTACTTC. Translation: CASSYREAYEQYF.

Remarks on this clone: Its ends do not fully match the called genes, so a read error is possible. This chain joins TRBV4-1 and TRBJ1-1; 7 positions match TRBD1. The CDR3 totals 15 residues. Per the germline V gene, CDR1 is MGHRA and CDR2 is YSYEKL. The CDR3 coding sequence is TGCGCCAGCAGGCAAGCAGACAGGGACCACACTGAAGCTTTCTTT. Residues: CASRQADRDHTEAFF.

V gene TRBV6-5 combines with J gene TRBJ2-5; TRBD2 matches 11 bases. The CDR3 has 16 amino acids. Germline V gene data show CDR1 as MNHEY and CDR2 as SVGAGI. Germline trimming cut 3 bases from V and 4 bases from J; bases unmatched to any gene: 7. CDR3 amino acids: CASSYSSGRAAETQYF. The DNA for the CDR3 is TGTGCCAGCAGTTATAGTAGCGGGAGGGCCGCAGAGACCCAGTACTTC.

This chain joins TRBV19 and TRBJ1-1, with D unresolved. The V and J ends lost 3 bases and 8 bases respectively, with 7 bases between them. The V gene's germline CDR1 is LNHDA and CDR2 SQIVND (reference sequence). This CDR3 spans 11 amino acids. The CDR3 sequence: CASSIGMEAFF. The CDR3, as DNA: TGTGCCAGTAGTATCGGCATGGAAGCTTTCTTT.

CDR3 in amino acids: CATSDYSIAGYEQYF. The CDR3 nucleotides read TGTGCCACCAGCGACTACTCGATAGCGGGCTACGAGCAGTACTTC. This chain joins TRBV15 and TRBJ2-7, with TRBD2 matching over 7 bases. The junction had 10 bases not matched to a gene; V was cut back by 5 bases and J by 3 bases. From germline, CDR1 is LNHNV and CDR2 YYDKDF (reference sequence). CDR3 length equals 15 residues.

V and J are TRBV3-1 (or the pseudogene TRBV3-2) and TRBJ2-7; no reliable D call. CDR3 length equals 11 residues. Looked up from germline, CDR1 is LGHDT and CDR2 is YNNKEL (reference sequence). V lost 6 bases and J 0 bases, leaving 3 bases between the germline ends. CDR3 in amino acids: CASRNSYEQYF. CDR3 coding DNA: TGTGCCAGCAGGAACTCCTACGAGCAGTACTTC.